These 28 T cell receptor beta chains were sequenced from one sample in a study of cytomegalovirus exposure and HLA in healthy donors. With 60 Vbeta and 13 Jbeta primers, the PCR was carried out. The method was immunoSEQ multiplex PCR; TCRdb's version includes in-frame clones alone and lacks a portion of them. This sample has around 130,000 clones, with around 80% found just once. Sequencing used PBMCs. These receptors were collected from a man in his thirties or forties in good health and CMV-seronegative.

This clone has a handful of counts. This chain uses TRBV10-2 with TRBJ1-1; D is undetermined. The CDR3 is 18 residues long. Germline CDR1 is WSHSY and CDR2 is SAAADI. Trimming left V 6 bases short and J 0 bases short, with 23 bases between. The CDR3 nucleotides read TGCGCCAGCAGACCCTGGACTCAGGCGGCTGGGATGAACACTGAAGCTTTCTTT. It yields the protein CASRPWTQAAGMNTEAFF.

The chain has TRBV5-1 and TRBJ1-6; D gene ambiguous. This CDR3 has 15 amino acids. Germline V gene data show CDR1 as SGHRS and CDR2 as YFSETQ. The ends were cut back, 0 bases at V and 6 bases at J, with 10 bases in the middle. For the CDR3, the DNA is TGCGCCAGCAGCTTGGACGGGGTTGGTAATTCACCCCTCCACTTT. Its translation: CASSLDGVGNSPLHF.

The chain couples TRBV6-5 to TRBJ2-7; perhaps TRBD1 as D (5 bases). This CDR3 comprises 12 residues. CDR1 and CDR2 (germline): MNHEY, SVGAGI. The ends were cut back, 4 bases at V and 6 bases at J, with 10 bases in the middle. This chain's CDR3 is CASSLPGFEQYF. The CDR3 nucleotides are TGTGCCAGCAGTTTACCAGGGTTCGAGCAGTACTTC.

This clone was counted once. The chain uses TRBV7-9 and TRBJ2-7, with D perhaps TRBD1 (6 bases). The V and J ends lost 5 bases and 4 bases respectively, with 9 bases between them. The germline V gene has CDR1 SEHNR and CDR2 FQNEAQ (reference sequence). The CDR3 loop spans 12 amino acids. The CDR3 sequence is CASSLTGYEQYF. The CDR3 coding sequence is TGTGCCAGCAGCCTTACAGGGTACGAGCAGTACTTC.

The CDR3 nucleotides are TGTGCCAGCAGATCCGGACTAGCGGGATTCAACACCGGGGAGCTGTTTTTT. Translation: CASRSGLAGFNTGELFF. The chain joins TRBV27 to TRBJ2-2, with 12 bases aligning to TRBD2. The germline V gene has CDR1 MNHEY and CDR2 SMNVEV (reference sequence). Unmatched junction bases numbered 7, after V lost 6 bases and J lost 2 bases. The length of the CDR3 is 17 residues.

The chain joins TRBV27 to TRBJ2-7; TRBD2 might be the D (6 bases). The CDR3 loop spans 13 amino acids. Germline V CDR1 and CDR2: MNHEY, SMNVEV (reference sequence). V was cut by 2 bases and J by 5 bases, with 10 bases left in between. DNA of the CDR3: TGTGCCAGCAGTTTACTATCGGGGGACGAGCAGTACTTC. As protein: CASSLLSGDEQYF.

This chain uses TRBV28 with TRBJ2-7, with 13 bases that match TRBD2. Germline assignment: CDR1 MDHEN and CDR2 SYDVKM. The CDR3 runs 22 residues. Trimming cost V 6 bases and J 3 bases; bases outside gene matches: 26. The CDR3 region has the DNA TGTGCCAGCAGCCAGGTTGGCAGCTCGACTAGCGGGAGGCGTTGGGTAAGCTACGAGCAGTACTTC. It translates to CASSQVGSSTSGRRWVSYEQYF.

The chain combines TRBV6-1 with TRBJ2-1; 7 bases align to TRBD1. Germline V gene lookup returns CDR1 MNHNS and CDR2 SASEGT. V was pared by 8 bases and J by 5 bases, with 6 bases of the junction left unmatched. The CDR3 contains 13 residues. CDR3 in amino acids: CASEGAGHNEQFF. The CDR3 bases are TGTGCCAGCGAGGGGGCCGGCCACAATGAGCAGTTCTTC.

V usage is TRBV30 and J usage is TRBJ2-1; D is perhaps TRBD1 (5 bases). V dropped 4 bases and J dropped 2 bases, with 9 bases sitting between them. This CDR3 has 13 residues. CDR1 is GTSNPN, CDR2 SVGIG, per germline (reference sequence). CDR3 DNA: TGTGCCTGGACAGGGAACCCCTACAATGAGCAGTTCTTC. Its translation is CAWTGNPYNEQFF.

The CDR3 bases are TGTGCCATCAGTAGGGGACTAGCGGGAGAAGTCTCCTACAATGAGCAGTTCTTC. As protein: CAISRGLAGEVSYNEQFF. This chain uses TRBV10-3 with TRBJ2-1; 14 nucleotides match TRBD2. The CDR3 covers 18 residues. From germline, CDR1 is ENHRY and CDR2 SYGVKD. V lost 5 bases, J lost 0 bases, and 6 bases stayed unmatched.

This clone was seen a few times. V and J are TRBV28 and TRBJ1-4; D is unclear. Looked up from germline, CDR1 is MDHEN and CDR2 is SYDVKM. The CDR3 is 15 amino acids. V was clipped by 5 bases and J by 4 bases, with 14 bases between them. The DNA for the CDR3 is TGTGCCAGCAGTCCCCCGTTCGAGCTTAATGAAAAACTGTTTTTT. Residues: CASSPPFELNEKLFF.

The gene calls are TRBV21-1 and TRBJ2-3; the D call of TRBD1 is as the table states it, not checked on the DNA. TRBV21-1 is reported as a pseudogene. The CDR3 is made up of 17 amino acids. The CDR3 loop is CASSHRQGLESTDTQYF. The CDR3 DNA sequence: TGTGCCAGCAGCCACCGACAGGGACTGGAAAGCACAGATACGCAGTATTTT.

The V call is TRBV28, the J call TRBJ1-5; D may be TRBD1 (5 bases). CDR3 length: 14 amino acids. V gave up 2 bases and J gave up 3 bases, with 8 bases separating them. Germline CDR1 reads MDHEN; CDR2 reads SYDVKM. As DNA, the CDR3 is TGTGCCAGCAGTTTACCAGGGCTCAATCAGCCCCAGCATTTT. It yields the protein CASSLPGLNQPQHF. The full variable domain, its missing parts supplied by reference TRBV28 and TRBJ1-5, is DVKVTQSSRYLVKRTGEKVFLECVQDMDHENMFWYRQDPGLGLRLIYFSYDVKMKEKGDIPEGYSVSREKKERFSLILESASTNQTSMYLCASSLPGLNQPQHFGDGTRLSIL.

The V gene is TRBV7-9, the J gene TRBJ1-4, with D perhaps matching TRBD1 (5 bases). The CDR3 extends over 13 amino acids. Germline V lookup: CDR1 SEHNR, CDR2 FQNEAQ (reference sequence). Trimming removed 5 bases at V and 5 bases at J, with 9 bases between. The CDR3 DNA reads TGTGCCAGCAGCCCCGGGGGAAATGAAAAACTGTTTTTT. It yields the protein CASSPGGNEKLFF.

The chain uses TRBV9 and TRBJ2-1; 12 nucleotides agree with TRBD1. Germline loops: CDR1 SGDLS, CDR2 YYNGEE. CDR3 length equals 16 residues. V was pared by 3 bases and J by 8 bases, with 9 bases of the junction left unmatched. Here the CDR3 DNA reads TGTGCCAGCAGCGATAGAGGGGGACAGGGGGCCCATGAGCAGTTCTTC. Translating it yields CASSDRGGQGAHEQFF.

V and J are TRBV12-1 and TRBJ2-1; the D call TRBD1 from the table was never checked on the DNA. TRBV12-1 is a pseudogene locus. CDR3 length: 17 amino acids. The CDR3 spells CASSPEYRGRFGDEQFF. Written as DNA, the CDR3 is TGTGCCAGCAGCCCCGAATACAGGGGGCGTTTTGGGGATGAGCAGTTCTTC.

With respect to this clone: Other nucleotide sequences from this sample produce the same CDR3. This chain joins TRBV2 and TRBJ2-3; TRBD2 agrees at 10 bases. The junction had 7 bases not matched to a gene; V was cut back by 4 bases and J by 6 bases. The CDR3 runs 15 residues. Germline V CDR1 and CDR2: SNHLY, FYNNEI. The CDR3 here is CASSGLAGGPDTQYF. The CDR3 DNA reads TGTGCCAGCAGTGGATTAGCGGGGGGACCCGATACGCAGTATTTT. Full variable domain (rest looked up from reference TRBV2 and TRBJ2-3): EPEVTQTPSHQVTQMGQEVILRCVPISNHLYFYWYRQILGQKVEFLVSFYNNEISEKSEIFDDQFSVERPDGSNFTLKIRSTKLEDSAMYFCASSGLAGGPDTQYFGPGTRLTVL.

V and J are TRBV6-5 and TRBJ1-5; possible D gene TRBD1, 5 bases. This CDR3 contains 13 residues. Looked up from germline, CDR1 is MNHEY and CDR2 is SVGAGI. V was clipped by 4 bases and J by 7 bases, with 11 bases between them. The CDR3 here is CASSSEGRQPQHF. The DNA of the CDR3 is TGTGCCAGCAGTTCGGAGGGGAGGCAGCCCCAGCATTTT.

This chain uses TRBV10-3 with TRBJ1-2; D is unresolved. The CDR3 contains 14 residues. CDR1 and CDR2 (germline): ENHRY, SYGVKD. With 7 bases removed from V and 2 bases from J, the gap between germline ends came to 14 bases. CDR3 residues: CAINEGRENYGYTF. Written as DNA, the CDR3 is TGTGCCATCAACGAGGGTCGGGAGAACTATGGCTACACCTTC.

The table lists this clone with a few counts. The J gene is TRBJ1-2, the V gene TRBV2; no clear D. V lost 1 base and J lost 1, with 7 bases in between. Per germline, CDR1 SNHLY and CDR2 FYNNEI. The CDR3 spans 14 residues. The chain's CDR3 is CASSEGAGNYGYTF. In DNA, the CDR3 is TGTGCCAGCAGTGAAGGGGCAGGTAACTATGGCTACACCTTC.

The chain joins TRBV7-4 to TRBJ2-7; 10 bases are shared with TRBD2. CDR1 and CDR2 from the germline V gene are SGHVT and SQSDAQ. J lost 0 bases, V lost 5 bases, and 16 bases had no gene match. The CDR3 sequence is 19 residues long. CDR3 residues: CASSSPGLALQISSYEQYF. The CDR3 nucleotides read TGTGCCAGCAGCAGCCCGGGACTAGCGCTACAAATAAGCTCCTACGAGCAGTACTTC. The whole variable domain, filled in from reference TRBV7-4 and TRBJ2-7, reads GAGVSQSPRYKVAKRGRDVALRCDSISGHVTLYWYRQTLGQGSEVLTYSQSDAQRDKSGRPSGRFSAERPERSVSTLKIQRTEQGDSAVYLCASSSPGLALQISSYEQYFGPGTRLTVT.

The chain has TRBV5-6 and TRBJ1-5, with a possible D match to TRBD1 (5 bases). Trimming left V 0 bases short and J 7 bases short, with 11 bases between. Germline V gene sequence: CDR1 SGHDT, CDR2 YYEEEE. This CDR3 spans 14 amino acids. CDR3 DNA: TGTGCCAGCAGCTTGGCTACAGGAACCCAGCCCCAGCATTTT. Its protein is CASSLATGTQPQHF.

This sequence joins TRBV28 and TRBJ2-7, with 7 nucleotides matching TRBD2. Germline-derived CDR1 and CDR2 are MDHEN and SYDVKM. Trimming cost V 8 bases and J 3 bases; bases outside gene matches: 10. The CDR3 totals 14 residues. CDR3 DNA: TGTGCCAGCGGTACCGGGACGGGGGGCTACGAGCAGTACTTC. Amino acids: CASGTGTGGYEQYF.

J is TRBJ1-3 and V is TRBV6-6, with D hard to call. The CDR3 has 14 amino acids. Trimming took off 6 bases at V and 0 bases at J, with 9 bases between the two ends. Looked up from germline, CDR1 is MNHNY and CDR2 is SVGAGI (reference sequence). This CDR3 is CASRVADSGNTIYF. Written as DNA, the CDR3 is TGTGCCAGCAGAGTGGCCGACTCTGGAAACACCATATATTTT.

The V and J genes are TRBV5-1 and TRBJ1-1, with D possibly matching TRBD1 (6 bases). CDR1 is SGHRS, CDR2 YFSETQ, per germline. V was shortened by 2 bases and J by 1 base, with 12 bases between the two germline ends. The CDR3 extends over 15 amino acids. CDR3 DNA sequence: TGCGCCAGCAGCTTTGGGGGGGGCGAGAACACTGAAGCTTTCTTT. As protein: CASSFGGGENTEAFF.

The genes are TRBV2 and TRBJ1-3, with unresolved D. CDR1 and CDR2 from the germline V gene are SNHLY and FYNNEI. The CDR3 loop spans 16 amino acids. Trimming shortened V by 0 bases and J by 0 bases, and 9 bases separated the two germline ends. The CDR3 DNA reads as TGTGCCAGCAGTGAAGCTCCCTCCTACTCTGGAAACACCATATATTTT. Translating gives CASSEAPSYSGNTIYF.

A single count supports this clone. This sequence joins TRBV9 and TRBJ2-2, with 8 bases that match TRBD2. CDR1 and CDR2 from the germline V gene are SGDLS and YYNGEE. J lost 8 bases, V lost 1 base, and 7 bases had no gene match. The CDR3 spans 15 residues. The CDR3 DNA is TGTGCCAGCAGCGTATACGGGAGGGGAGCGGGGGAGCTGTTTTTT. It is translated as CASSVYGRGAGELFF.

The chain is built from TRBV2 and TRBJ1-1; TRBD1 agrees at 7 bases. The germline V gene has CDR1 SNHLY and CDR2 FYNNEI. V was clipped by 5 bases and J by 5 bases; unmatched bases: 8. This CDR3 comprises 14 residues. DNA of the CDR3: TGTGCCAGCAGTATAGACAGGGCTGGAACTGAAGCTTTCTTT. Protein product: CASSIDRAGTEAFF.